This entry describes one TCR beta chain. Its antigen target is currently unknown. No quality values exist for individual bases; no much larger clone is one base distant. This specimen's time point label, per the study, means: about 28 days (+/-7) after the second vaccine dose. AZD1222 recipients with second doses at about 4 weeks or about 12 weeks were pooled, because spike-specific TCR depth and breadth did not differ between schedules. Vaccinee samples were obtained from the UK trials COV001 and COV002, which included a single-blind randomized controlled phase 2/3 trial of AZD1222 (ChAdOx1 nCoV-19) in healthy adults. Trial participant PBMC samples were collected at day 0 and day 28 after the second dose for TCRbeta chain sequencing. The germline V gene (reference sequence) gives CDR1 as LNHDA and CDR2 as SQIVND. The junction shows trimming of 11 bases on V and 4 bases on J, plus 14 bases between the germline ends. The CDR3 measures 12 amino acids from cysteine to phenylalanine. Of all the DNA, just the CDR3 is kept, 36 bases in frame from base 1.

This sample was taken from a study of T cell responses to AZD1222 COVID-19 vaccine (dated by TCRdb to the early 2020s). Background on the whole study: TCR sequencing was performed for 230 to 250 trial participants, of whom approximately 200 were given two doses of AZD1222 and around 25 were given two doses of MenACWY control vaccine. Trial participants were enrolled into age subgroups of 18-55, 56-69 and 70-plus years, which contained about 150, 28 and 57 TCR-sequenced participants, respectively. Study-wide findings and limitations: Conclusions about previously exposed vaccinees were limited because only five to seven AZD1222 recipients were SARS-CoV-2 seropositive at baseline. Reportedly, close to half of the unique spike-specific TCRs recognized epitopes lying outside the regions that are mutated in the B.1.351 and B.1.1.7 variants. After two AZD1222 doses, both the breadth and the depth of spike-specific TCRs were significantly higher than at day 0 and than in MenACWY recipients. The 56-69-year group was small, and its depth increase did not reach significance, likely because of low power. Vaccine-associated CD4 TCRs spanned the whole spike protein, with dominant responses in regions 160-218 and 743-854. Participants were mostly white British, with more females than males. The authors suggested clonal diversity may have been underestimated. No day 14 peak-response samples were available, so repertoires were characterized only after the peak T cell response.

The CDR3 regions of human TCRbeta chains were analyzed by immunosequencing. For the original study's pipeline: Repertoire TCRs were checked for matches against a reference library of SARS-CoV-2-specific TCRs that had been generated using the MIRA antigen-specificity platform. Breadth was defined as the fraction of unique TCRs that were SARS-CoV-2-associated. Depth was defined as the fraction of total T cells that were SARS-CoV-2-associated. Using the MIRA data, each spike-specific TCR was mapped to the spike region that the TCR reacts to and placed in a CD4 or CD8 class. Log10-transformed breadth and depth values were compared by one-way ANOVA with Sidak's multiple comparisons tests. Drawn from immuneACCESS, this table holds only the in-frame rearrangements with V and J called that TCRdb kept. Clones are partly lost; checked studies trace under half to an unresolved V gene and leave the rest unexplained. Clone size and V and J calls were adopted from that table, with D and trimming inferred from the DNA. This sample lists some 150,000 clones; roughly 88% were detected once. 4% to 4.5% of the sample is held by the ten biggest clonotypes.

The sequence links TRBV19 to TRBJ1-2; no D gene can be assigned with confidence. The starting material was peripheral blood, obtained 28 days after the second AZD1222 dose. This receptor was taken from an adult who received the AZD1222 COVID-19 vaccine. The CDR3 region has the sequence CASTPDTYGYTF. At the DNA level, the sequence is TGTGCCTCCACCCCGGATACCTATGGCTACACCTTC. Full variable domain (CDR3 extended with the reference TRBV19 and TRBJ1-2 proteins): DGGITQSPKYLFRKEGQNVTLSCEQNLNHDAMYWYRQDPGQGLRLIYYSQIVNDFQKGDIAEGYSVSREKKESFPLTVTSAQKNPTAFYLCASTPDTYGYTFGSGTRLTVV.